Below, 8 T cell receptor beta chains from the same sample are listed, as sequenced in a study of shared clonotypes between healthy human individuals. Some clones are missing from TCRdb's copy, which holds only in-frame ones; the method was immunoSEQ multiplex PCR. The table lists about 580,000 clones, 95% to 98% of them singletons. The naive CD8 subset, CD45RO-negative cells positively selected for CCR7, excluded terminally differentiated effector memory CD45RA+ cells. The specimen was naive CD8+ T cells sorted from blood. These receptors originate from a man aged 25 to 45 in good health.

This clone showed up just once. The rearrangement links TRBV4-3 to TRBJ2-1; TRBD2 matches 11 bases. The CDR3 totals 17 residues. Germline V gene data show CDR1 as LGHNA and CDR2 as YSLEER. V dropped 0 bases and J dropped 8; count of bases not matched to a gene: 9. CDR3 in DNA: TGCGCCAGCAGCCAAGATCGCGCTAGCGGGAGGTTGGATGAGCAGTTCTTC. This codes for CASSQDRASGRLDEQFF.

The CDR3 sequence: CASSQPGQGFNEQFF. CDR3 sequence (DNA): TGTGCCAGCAGCCAACCGGGACAGGGCTTCAATGAGCAGTTCTTC. The rearrangement joins TRBV11-3 to TRBJ2-1; 9 bases agree with TRBD1. V was clipped by 5 bases and J by 6 bases; unmatched bases: 8. This CDR3 has 15 amino acids. Germline lookup yields CDR1 SGHNT and CDR2 YENEEA.

This chain links TRBV5-4 with TRBJ2-2; 13 nucleotides match TRBD2. CDR3 length: 16 residues. Per the germline V gene, CDR1 is SGHNT and CDR2 is YYREEE (reference sequence). V trimming: 4 bases; J trimming: 5 bases; junction bases outside the gene matches: 5. The chain's CDR3 is CASSPWTSGSTGELFF. CDR3 bases: TGTGCCAGCAGCCCCTGGACTAGCGGGAGTACCGGGGAGCTGTTTTTT.

The chain links TRBV5-4 to TRBJ2-1, with TRBD2 identical over 11 bases. CDR3 length: 15 residues. The J segment lost 8 bases and the V segment lost 0 bases, leaving 4 bases of the junction unmatched. The germline CDR1 and CDR2 sequences are SGHNT and YYREEE (reference sequence). Here the CDR3 reads CASSLVTSGSHEQFF. The CDR3, as DNA: TGTGCCAGCAGCTTGGTTACTAGCGGGAGCCATGAGCAGTTCTTC.

Comments on this clone: The sample carries other DNA sequences with the same CDR3. The chain employs TRBV19 and TRBJ2-7, with unresolved D. The V end was cut by 5 bases, the J end by 1 base, with 12 bases between. Germline lookup yields CDR1 LNHDA and CDR2 SQIVND (reference sequence). The CDR3 covers 14 residues. CDR3: CASSLAGASYEQYF. The CDR3 DNA reads as TGTGCCAGTAGTCTGGCTGGCGCTTCCTACGAGCAGTACTTC.

As for this clone: Different DNA sequences within this sample yield the same CDR3. V usage is TRBV11-2 and J usage is TRBJ2-7; 10 bases agree with TRBD2. The CDR3 runs 15 residues. CDR1 and CDR2 (germline): SGHAT, FQNNGV. V was pared by 5 bases and J by 0 bases, with 4 bases of the junction left unmatched. DNA of the CDR3: TGTGCCAGCAGCAGCTGGACTAGCGGCTCCTACGAGCAGTACTTC. Protein: CASSSWTSGSYEQYF.

The chain has TRBV18 and TRBJ2-7, with TRBD2 as a possible D gene (5 bases). The CDR3 contains 17 residues. With 2 bases removed from V and 4 bases from J, the gap between germline ends came to 21 bases. CDR1 is KGHSH and CDR2 is LQKENI in the germline V gene. For the CDR3, the DNA is TGTGCCAGCTCACCATCAGTGGTAGGGAGTGGGGTTTACGAGCAGTACTTC. It translates to CASSPSVVGSGVYEQYF. Based on the CDR3 plus reference TRBV18 and TRBJ2-7, the full variable domain is NAGVMQNPRHLVRRRGQEARLRCSPMKGHSHVYWYRQLPEEGLKFMVYLQKENIIDESGMPKERFSAEFPKEGPSILRIQQVVRGDSAAYFCASSPSVVGSGVYEQYFGPGTRLTVT.

This chain uses TRBV28 with TRBJ2-3; D unresolved. CDR3 length equals 13 residues. CDR1 is MDHEN, CDR2 SYDVKM, per germline. V was pared by 10 bases and J by 2 bases, with 13 bases between. CDR3 loop: CATHKGYTDTQYF. DNA for the CDR3: TGTGCCACCCACAAAGGGTACACAGATACGCAGTATTTT.